This TCR beta chain originates from a study of shared clonotypes between healthy human individuals. General study results and limits: The researchers took only blood, and tissue repertoires probably look different.

CDR3 size: 15 residues. Germline CDR1 SGHTA, CDR2 FQGNSA. V was pared by 7 bases and J by 3 bases, with 5 bases of the junction left unmatched. Regarding this clone: Its antigen remains unknown.

Data came from immunoSEQ multiplex PCR; TCRdb stores just in-frame clones and leaves some out. The table shows 2 million to 2.5 million clones, with 90% to 95% occurring only once. This chain connects TRBV7-2 to TRBJ2-3; 12 nucleotides line up with TRBD2. The material sequenced was naive CD4+ T cells from PBMCs. Documented subset: CD45RA+ positively selected. This TCR was recovered from a man between 18 and 35 years old in good health. Some clones in this sample may be carry-over from other donors' samples. The CDR3 spells CASIPSGRVTDTQYF. DNA for the CDR3: TGTGCCAGCATTCCTAGCGGGAGGGTTACAGATACGCAGTATTTT.